This section outlines one T cell receptor (beta chain) sequence together with its context. Which antigen it targets is not known. No qualities accompany the bases; no much larger clone lies one base away. TCRbeta CDR3 regions were amplified from genomic DNA using the immunoSEQ Assay, a bias-controlled multiplex PCR. The authors processed their data as follows. Within the assay, amplification of reference gene primers was used to estimate how many nucleated cells each sample contained. To quantify the absolute abundance of each unique TCRbeta CDR3 rearrangement, sequence reads were collapsed and filtered. For each sample, productive Simpson clonality was calculated as the square root of Simpson's diversity index over productive rearrangements. In TCRdb, the immuneACCESS table is reduced to in-frame sequences with V and J assigned. These tables do not hold every clone; where another copy was compared, an unresolved V gene accounts for under half, and the others remain unexplained. The V and J calls and the clone size are those of that table, but D and trimming were determined from the DNA. Present in this sample are 55,000 to 70,000 clones, 90% to 95% of which were seen just once. Just under 7.5% of the sample is held by the ten biggest clonotypes.

These data come from a study of blood T cell repertoires in COVID-19 (dated by TCRdb to between 2020 and 2021). The study in broad terms: Collaborator samples came from the United States, Italy and Spain and covered acute and convalescent phases of COVID-19. The material from the prospective study consisted of cDNA or gDNA derived from T cells, B-cell-depleted T cells, or PBMCs. Subjects who had been exposed to COVID-19, were actively infected with it, or had recovered from it provided the deeply sampled blood TCRbeta repertoires that made up the dataset. The repertoires were released in a freely available public database intended as a resource for research on the immune response to SARS-CoV-2. The samples were drawn from two sources: the first 160 participants of the ongoing ImmuneRACE study, and over 950 subjects contributed by 6 global collaborators. Sample metadata almost always included a de-identified subject ID, COVID-19 status, age in years and sex. Where available, HLA class I and class II types were obtained from metadata supplied by the sample provider rather than from assay-based typing. Study-level results and caveats: The quantity of clinical and demographic metadata differed by source and by participant and was supplied without curation.

Its CDR3 holds 14 amino acids, cysteine through phenylalanine. The DNA shown is the 42-base CDR3, in frame from base 1. Sequences SGHRS (CDR1) and YFSETQ (CDR2) are obtained from the germline V gene. V is shortened by 4 bases, J by 5 bases, and the region joining them spans 13 bases. One collaborating source in Seattle enrolled patients while the patients were actively infected and followed the patients over time throughout the course of disease. The collaborating institutions used their own protocols to collect whole blood in K2EDTA tubes. For TCRbeta analysis, collaborator samples were shipped as frozen whole blood, as isolated PBMCs, or as DNA extracted from either sample type.

The specimen sequenced was peripheral blood. This receptor chain uses TRBV5-1 and TRBJ1-5; the D gene is not confidently resolved. The receptor's source is a man in his forties or fifties with COVID-19, enrolled during active disease. The CDR3 has the sequence CASSHGEDDQPQHF. In nucleotide form, the sequence is TGCGCCAGCAGCCACGGGGAGGACGATCAGCCCCAGCATTTT.